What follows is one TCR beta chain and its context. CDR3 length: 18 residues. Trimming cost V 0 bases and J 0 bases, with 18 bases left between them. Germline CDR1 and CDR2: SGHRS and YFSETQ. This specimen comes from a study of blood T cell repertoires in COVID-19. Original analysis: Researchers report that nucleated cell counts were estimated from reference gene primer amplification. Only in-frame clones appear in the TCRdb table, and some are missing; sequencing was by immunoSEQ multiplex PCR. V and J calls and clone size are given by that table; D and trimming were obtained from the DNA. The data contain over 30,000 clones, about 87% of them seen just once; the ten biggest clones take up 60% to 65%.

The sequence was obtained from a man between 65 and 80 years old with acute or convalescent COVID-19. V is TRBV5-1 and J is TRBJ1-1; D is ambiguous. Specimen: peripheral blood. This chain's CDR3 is CASSLGPLAENMNTEAFF. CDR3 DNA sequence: TGCGCCAGCAGCTTGGGGCCCCTGGCGGAAAACATGAACACTGAAGCTTTCTTT.